This TCR beta chain emerged from a study of metastatic and nonmetastatic thyroid tumors. In the study overall: Comparative analysis of repertoires was undertaken across blood and tumor or nodule tissue obtained from malignant and benign thyroid patients.

General study findings and limits: According to reports, the diversity of TCR beta was significantly higher in malignant thyroid tumors than in benign nodules, and this held in both blood and tumor samples.

Original processing notes: In papillary thyroid cancer, a distant-metastasis classifier was built using CDR3 differences across clinicopathological groups. TCRdb re-called clones from the PCR reads using MiXCR. Here the V and J calls rest on TCRdb's processing, not on the authors' analysis. The sample records some 93,000 clones, roughly 13% being singletons. Each patient went into thyroid surgery without having received any treatment. Germline V CDR1 and CDR2: SGHRS, YFSETQ. The CDR3 totals 16 residues. Trimming pared 5 bases from V and 0 bases from J, leaving 14 bases between. This clone was seen ten or more times. Its antigen is currently unknown.

The chain employs TRBV5-1 and TRBJ1-4; D not resolved. Sequencing input: blood. The origin of this receptor is a female donor with papillary thyroid cancer or a benign thyroid nodule (not recorded which). Some clones in this sample may be carry-over from other donors' samples. In nucleotides, the CDR3 is TGCGCCAGCAGTCCGGACGGACTCGCAACTAATGAAAAACTGTTTTTT. This translates into CASSPDGLATNEKLFF.